The clone carrying this T cell receptor beta chain was counted ten times or more. What it binds is unknown. The data derive from a study of CD8 T cells in ankylosing spondylitis. Whole-study findings and limits: Typical of ankylosing spondylitis blood, it appeared, was a TCR beta motif of seven to nine highly homologous variants. Significantly higher representation of disease-linked clones was reported for matched ankylosing spondylitis synovial fluid.

CDR1 MDHEN and CDR2 SYDVKM come from the germline V gene. V lost 6 bases to trimming and J lost 0 bases; unmatched junction nucleotides: 10. This CDR3 has 18 amino acids. In TCRdb, the 5' RACE reads were re-called with MiXCR into one record per CDR3 protein. Among about 160,000 distinct CDR3 sequences listed, 15% to 20% were seen once. The gene calls are TRBV28 and TRBJ2-7, with 14 bases identical to TRBD2. The origin of this receptor is a male donor with ankylosing spondylitis or in good health (not recorded which). The sequencing sample was made of blood, either unsorted or a sorted T cell fraction (not recorded which). In DNA, the CDR3 is TGTGCCAGCAGCCGTGGACTAGCGGGAGGCTTCTACTCCTACGAGCAGTACTTC. Protein: CASSRGLAGGFYSYEQYF.